The TCR beta chain described here comes from a study of patients and donors after allogeneic stem cell transplantation. Germline CDR1 MGHRA, CDR2 YSYEKL. The CDR3 length is 20 residues. The junction had 15 bases not matched to a gene; V was cut back by 5 bases and J by 0 bases. TCRdb fed the RT-PCR reads into MiXCR, producing one record per CDR3 protein. The sample has roughly 960,000 distinct CDR3 sequences, more than 15% seen once. This clonotype has more than one count but fewer than ten. This TCR was sampled from a human donor who was either an allogeneic HSCT recipient or a stem cell or donor lymphocyte infusion donor (not recorded which). It is not recorded whose cells these are; they may come from a transplant donor. The chain uses TRBV4-1 and TRBJ2-1; 11 bases align to TRBD1. Material for sequencing was blood, either unsorted or a sorted T cell fraction (not recorded which). The CDR3 nucleotides read TGCGCCAGCAGCTCCCGGACAGGGGGCCCTACATTGAGCTCCTACAATGAGCAGTTCTTC. Protein sequence: CASSSRTGGPTLSSYNEQFF.